These 14 T cell receptor beta chains share one sample of origin, sequenced in a study of shared clonotypes between healthy human individuals. Produced via immunoSEQ multiplex PCR; TCRdb's table is partial and in-frame only. The table has about 2.2 million clones, about 93% seen once; the top ten hold over 1.5%. Naive CD8 isolation took CD45RO-negative cells positively selected for CCR7 and excluded terminally differentiated effector memory CD45RA+ cells. Material: naive CD8+ T cells from PBMCs. Source of these receptors: a man in his late teens or twenties in good health. Some clones in this sample may be carry-over from other donors' samples.

The chain carries TRBV25-1 and TRBJ2-7; 7 nucleotides line up with TRBD1. The J segment lost 4 bases and the V segment lost 3 bases, leaving 15 bases of the junction unmatched. Germline values: CDR1 MGHDK, CDR2 SYGVNS. The CDR3 consists of 17 residues. The DNA for the CDR3 is TGTGCCAGCAGTGAGCTCTCAACAGGGGCAGGTCGGTACGAGCAGTACTTC. Its protein is CASSELSTGAGRYEQYF.

The gene calls are TRBV7-9 and TRBJ2-7; D ambiguous. V lost 2 bases and J 2 bases, leaving 22 bases between the germline ends. Per germline, CDR1 SEHNR and CDR2 FQNEAQ (reference sequence). The CDR3 consists of 18 residues. CDR3 in DNA: TGTGCCAGCAGCTTACCCAGTGAGAACTACTTAGCCCCCTACGAGCAGTACTTC. This codes for CASSLPSENYLAPYEQYF.

This chain joins TRBV28 and TRBJ2-7; D gene unclear. CDR3 length: 12 residues. Trimming removed 6 bases from V and 6 bases from J, with 12 bases in between. Germline V gene data show CDR1 as MDHEN and CDR2 as SYDVKM. CDR3 loop: CASRYPPGEQYF. CDR3 nucleotides: TGTGCCAGCAGGTACCCCCCAGGCGAGCAGTACTTC.

The V call is TRBV7-2, the J call TRBJ2-7, with 12 bases aligning to TRBD2. V was clipped by 3 bases and J by 3 bases; unmatched bases: 6. The CDR3 length is 16 residues. Per germline, CDR1 SGHTA and CDR2 FQGNSA. The CDR3 DNA reads TGTGCCAGCAGCTTTGCCGGGACTAGCGGGCTCTACGAGCAGTACTTC. Its protein is CASSFAGTSGLYEQYF.

This chain connects TRBV29-1 to TRBJ1-2, with 7 bases lining up with TRBD1. Germline lookup yields CDR1 SQVTM and CDR2 ANQGSEA. J gave up 7 bases and V 5 bases, and 7 bases lay outside the gene matches. The CDR3 is made up of 12 amino acids. CDR3 nucleotides: TGCAGCGTTAAGAAGGGGGCGGCTGGCTACACCTTC. Its translation: CSVKKGAAGYTF.

This chain links TRBV19 with TRBJ2-7, with 8 bases matching TRBD2. Trimming removed 8 bases from V and 6 bases from J; junction bases left unmatched: 3. The CDR3 covers 11 residues. The germline CDR1 and CDR2 sequences are LNHDA and SQIVND (reference sequence). The CDR3, as DNA: TGTGCCAGTCGGGGGGGCCTCGAGCAGTACTTC. Its translation: CASRGGLEQYF.

V is TRBV7-9 and J is TRBJ1-2, with 8 nucleotides matching TRBD1. Trimming took 5 bases from V and 4 from J; bases not matched to a gene: 6. Germline CDR1 is SEHNR and CDR2 is FQNEAQ (reference sequence). The CDR3 is 14 residues long. The CDR3 DNA follows: TGTGCCAGCAGCGTCGGACAGGGAGTCTATGGCTACACCTTC. Its translation: CASSVGQGVYGYTF.

This chain connects TRBV5-1 to TRBJ2-7; 11 bases map to TRBD2. Germline CDR1 SGHRS, CDR2 YFSETQ. CDR3 length: 15 residues. Trimming cost V 4 bases and J 6 bases; bases outside gene matches: 9. CDR3 nucleotides: TGCGCCAGCAGCCCAGGCGATCTAGCGGGAGGCGAGCAGTACTTC. It encodes CASSPGDLAGGEQYF.

The chain has TRBV15 and TRBJ1-4; tentative D call: TRBD1 (5 bases). Germline CDR1 LNHNV, CDR2 YYDKDF (reference sequence). CDR3 length: 15 amino acids. With 5 bases removed from V and 5 bases from J, the gap between germline ends came to 15 bases. In DNA, the CDR3 is TGTGCCACCAGCCCTCAGGGATTTGCGAATGAAAAACTGTTTTTT. The encoded protein is CATSPQGFANEKLFF.

The rearrangement uses TRBV27 and TRBJ2-2, with 8 bases aligning to TRBD1. Germline V gives CDR1 MNHEY, CDR2 SMNVEV (reference sequence). CDR3 length equals 15 residues. J lost 5 bases, V lost 3 bases, and 5 bases had no gene match. The CDR3 DNA is TGTGCCAGCAGTTTGGGCAGGGGGCAAACCGGGGAGCTGTTTTTT. Protein: CASSLGRGQTGELFF.

This clone appeared a single time. This sequence joins TRBV6-6 and TRBJ1-2; the D gene is possibly TRBD1 (5 bases). The CDR3 runs 12 residues. In germline, CDR1 is MNHNY, CDR2 SVGAGI (reference sequence). V gave up 5 bases and J gave up 6 bases, with 10 bases separating them. The CDR3 DNA sequence: TGTGCCAGCAGTGAGCAGGGACATGGCTACACCTTC. The encoded protein is CASSEQGHGYTF.

J is TRBJ1-1 and V is TRBV28, with a tentative D call TRBD1 (6 bases). Trimming stripped 4 bases from V and 6 bases from J, with 6 bases between. The V gene's germline CDR1 is MDHEN and CDR2 SYDVKM. The CDR3 runs 11 residues. The CDR3 region has the DNA TGTGCCAGCAGTTGGACAGCTGAAGCTTTCTTT. It codes for CASSWTAEAFF.

This rearrangement joins TRBV27 to TRBJ1-6, with TRBD1 matching 8 bases. This CDR3 region has 15 residues. With 6 bases clipped from V and 4 bases from J, the junction kept 5 bases outside the gene matches. Germline V gene data show CDR1 as MNHEY and CDR2 as SMNVEV (reference sequence). This chain's CDR3 is CASSDRGRYNSPLHF. In DNA form, the CDR3 reads TGTGCCAGCAGCGACAGGGGACGGTATAATTCACCCCTCCACTTT.

The J gene is TRBJ1-5, the V gene TRBV19; TRBD1 matches 11 bases. This CDR3 is 15 amino acids long. V lost 5 bases and J lost 7; bases outside the gene matches: 7. Germline CDR1 is LNHDA and CDR2 is SQIVND (reference sequence). CDR3 in amino acids: CASSSGTGGKQPQHF. CDR3 in DNA: TGTGCCAGTAGTTCCGGGACAGGGGGAAAGCAGCCCCAGCATTTT.